Shown below are 24 T cell receptor beta chains from a single sample sequenced in a study of shared clonotypes between healthy human individuals. TCRdb's copy holds only in-frame clones and misses some; the assay was immunoSEQ multiplex PCR. The table has some 700,000 clones, about 90% seen once; the top ten hold approximately 35%. Material: memory CD8+ T cells from PBMCs. Documented subset: CD45RO+ cells pooled with CCR7-negative TemRA cells. Every receptor here comes from a young man in good health. Some clones in this sample may be carry-over from other donors' samples.

This chain connects TRBV7-9 to TRBJ2-7; possibly TRBD2 for D (6 bases). Germline CDR1 is SEHNR and CDR2 is FQNEAQ (reference sequence). CDR3 length: 15 amino acids. V gave up 1 base and J gave up 4 bases, with 14 bases separating them. In DNA form, the CDR3 reads TGTGCCAGCAGCTTAGGAACGGGAGCTGTGTACGAGCAGTACTTC. It codes for CASSLGTGAVYEQYF.

This chain uses TRBV7-9 with TRBJ1-2; D gene uncertain. CDR1 and CDR2 (germline): SEHNR, FQNEAQ (reference sequence). The CDR3 has 14 residues. Trimming took 5 bases from V and 6 from J, leaving 16 bases between them. As DNA, the CDR3 is TGTGCCAGCAGCCAATTTACACGGGGAAATGGCTACACCTTC. This sequence encodes CASSQFTRGNGYTF.

A remark on this clone: Additional DNA sequences in this sample encode the identical CDR3. The V call is TRBV11-2, the J call TRBJ2-7; D call uncertain. Germline V lookup: CDR1 SGHAT, CDR2 FQNNGV. V lost 5 bases, J lost 1 base, and 9 bases lay in between. The CDR3 is 13 amino acids. The CDR3 DNA reads TGTGCCAGCAGCCTCTCGAGGTCCTACGAGCAGTACTTC. It yields the protein CASSLSRSYEQYF.

V and J are TRBV19 and TRBJ1-2, with 7 bases that match TRBD1. The CDR3 runs 15 residues. The V gene's germline CDR1 is LNHDA and CDR2 SQIVND (reference sequence). J gave up 4 bases and V 3 bases, and 8 bases lay outside the gene matches. The CDR3 coding sequence is TGTGCCAGTAGTATCGCGGACAGGATTGGCTATGGCTACACCTTC. As protein: CASSIADRIGYGYTF. The variable domain in full, with the rest retrieved from reference TRBV19 and TRBJ1-2, is DGGITQSPKYLFRKEGQNVTLSCEQNLNHDAMYWYRQDPGQGLRLIYYSQIVNDFQKGDIAEGYSVSREKKESFPLTVTSAQKNPTAFYLCASSIADRIGYGYTFGSGTRLTVV.

The chain recombines TRBV6-5 with TRBJ1-2, with D tentatively TRBD1 (5 bases). V was clipped by 4 bases and J by 8 bases, with 17 bases between them. Germline V gives CDR1 MNHEY, CDR2 SVGAGI. There are 14 residues in the CDR3. The CDR3 loop reads CASSSGWTRDGYTF. Written as DNA, the CDR3 is TGTGCCAGCAGTTCCGGCTGGACCCGGGACGGCTACACCTTC.

Comments on this clone: The identical CDR3 is also encoded by other nucleotide sequences in the sample. The CDR3 region has the DNA TGTGCCAGCAGTTTTGGACAAACCTACGAGCAGTACTTC. It translates to CASSFGQTYEQYF. V usage is TRBV27 and J usage is TRBJ2-7; a weak D match, TRBD1 (5 bases). With 3 bases removed from V and 2 bases from J, the gap between germline ends came to 8 bases. Germline values: CDR1 MNHEY, CDR2 SMNVEV (reference sequence). The CDR3 contains 13 residues.

The rearrangement uses TRBV13 and TRBJ2-1, with 7 bases that match TRBD2. The CDR3 contains 14 residues. The germline CDR1 and CDR2 sequences are PRHDT and FYEKMQ (reference sequence). V was clipped by 5 bases and J by 4 bases; unmatched bases: 5. The CDR3 DNA is TGTGCCAGCAGCGATCCGGGACTATACAATGAGCAGTTCTTC. Translating gives CASSDPGLYNEQFF.

The chain links TRBV19 to TRBJ1-3; D might be TRBD1 (5 bases). Trimming took off 5 bases at V and 0 bases at J, with 26 bases between the two ends. This CDR3 has 20 amino acids. CDR1 is LNHDA, CDR2 SQIVND, per germline (reference sequence). CDR3 nucleotide sequence: TGTGCCAGTAGTGAAATTTTTCGCGTTCCAGGGTCCTCCTCTGGAAACACCATATATTTT. It encodes CASSEIFRVPGSSSGNTIYF.

The chain carries TRBV4-1 and TRBJ1-2, with 7 positions matching TRBD1. The CDR3 sequence is 13 residues long. Germline trimming cut 2 bases from V and 6 bases from J; bases unmatched to any gene: 3. Per the germline V gene, CDR1 is MGHRA and CDR2 is YSYEKL. The DNA for the CDR3 is TGCGCCAGCAGCCAACGACAGGGTGATGGCTACACCTTC. It is translated as CASSQRQGDGYTF.

This sequence joins TRBV28 and TRBJ1-2; D is uncertain. In germline, CDR1 is MDHEN, CDR2 SYDVKM. The CDR3 covers 15 residues. V gave up 1 base and J gave up 6 bases, with 15 bases separating them. This chain's CDR3 is CASSLSLAGADGYTF. The CDR3 DNA is TGTGCCAGCAGTTTATCGCTAGCTGGAGCGGATGGCTACACCTTC.

The V call is TRBV15, the J call TRBJ1-2; 7 bases are shared with TRBD1. The V gene's germline CDR1 is LNHNV and CDR2 YYDKDF (reference sequence). This CDR3 has 15 amino acids. V was pared by 4 bases and J by 5 bases, with 10 bases of the junction left unmatched. CDR3 sequence reads: CATSTTKGQPYGYTF. CDR3 nucleotide sequence: TGTGCCACCAGCACTACCAAGGGACAGCCTTATGGCTACACCTTC.

The gene calls are TRBV27 and TRBJ2-1; TRBD2 matches 7 bases. This CDR3 spans 15 amino acids. The germline V gene has CDR1 MNHEY and CDR2 SMNVEV (reference sequence). The V gene end was trimmed by 5 bases and the J gene end by 7 bases; junction bases not matched to a gene: 11. The CDR3 sequence: CASSPEVGRANEQFF. Here the CDR3 DNA reads TGTGCCAGCAGTCCCGAGGTGGGGAGGGCTAATGAGCAGTTCTTC.

The V call is TRBV27, the J call TRBJ1-5; D not certain. With 5 bases removed from V and 2 bases from J, the gap between germline ends came to 7 bases. The length of the CDR3 is 13 residues. CDR1 MNHEY and CDR2 SMNVEV come from the germline V gene (reference sequence). The CDR3 DNA follows: TGTGCCAGCAGTGGTCTTGGCAATCAGCCCCAGCATTTT. This encodes CASSGLGNQPQHF.

The chain employs TRBV28 and TRBJ2-1, with no clear D. Germline CDR1 reads MDHEN; CDR2 reads SYDVKM. V lost 3 bases and J lost 3, with 9 bases in between. CDR3 length: 14 residues. In nucleotides, the CDR3 is TGTGCCAGCAGTTTGTCCACAGACTACAATGAGCAGTTCTTC. Protein product: CASSLSTDYNEQFF.

The J gene is TRBJ1-1, the V gene TRBV23-1; possible D gene TRBD1, 5 bases. TRBV23-1 carries the ORF label, with uncertain function. CDR3 length: 17 residues. V was pared by 7 bases and J by 2 bases, with 23 bases between. In DNA, the CDR3 is TGCGCCAGCAACCCTTTTTGCACGGAAGACAGAAACACTGAAGCTTTCTTT. This sequence encodes CASNPFCTEDRNTEAFF.

The chain couples TRBV7-2 to TRBJ2-2, with D possibly being TRBD2 (5 bases). The CDR3 runs 14 residues. The germline V gene encodes CDR1 SGHTA and CDR2 FQGNSA. V was pared by 5 bases and J by 8 bases, with 15 bases between. CDR3 loop: CASSPITGKGELFF. Here the CDR3 DNA reads TGTGCCAGCAGCCCCATTACCGGGAAAGGGGAGCTGTTTTTT.

This rearrangement joins TRBV2 to TRBJ2-7; D unresolved. Germline CDR1 reads SNHLY; CDR2 reads FYNNEI. V lost 1 base and J lost 1, with 14 bases in between. CDR3 length: 16 amino acids. The CDR3 DNA follows: TGTGCCAGCAGTGAAGGTCTAGGCCACGATTCCTACGAGCAGTACTTC. This gives the protein CASSEGLGHDSYEQYF.

This clone was observed a single time. This chain uses TRBV5-6 with TRBJ2-3, with 9 bases fitting TRBD1. The CDR3 spans 15 residues. The trim removed 7 bases at V and 2 bases at J, leaving 8 bases unmatched. The V gene's germline CDR1 is SGHDT and CDR2 YYEEEE. CDR3 in amino acids: CASQTGGADTDTQYF. CDR3 in DNA: TGTGCCAGCCAAACAGGGGGCGCGGACACAGATACGCAGTATTTT.

This chain connects TRBV4-1 to TRBJ1-5; the D is unclear. In germline, CDR1 is MGHRA, CDR2 YSYEKL. Trimming left V 0 bases short and J 9 bases short, with 9 bases between. This CDR3 region has 13 residues. In DNA form, the CDR3 reads TGCGCCAGCAGCCAAGATGGCGCGTGGCCCCAGCATTTT. This gives the protein CASSQDGAWPQHF.

The gene calls are TRBV30 and TRBJ2-7, with D possibly matching TRBD1 (5 bases). The CDR3 totals 12 residues. The V and J ends lost 8 bases and 6 bases respectively, with 17 bases between them. Germline assignment: CDR1 GTSNPN and CDR2 SVGIG (reference sequence). The CDR3 bases are TGTGCCGGATGGGGCCCTCGACCCGAGCAGTACTTC. This gives the protein CAGWGPRPEQYF.

The genes are TRBV27 and TRBJ1-1, with TRBD1 identical over 9 bases. The CDR3 is made up of 13 amino acids. Germline V gene lookup returns CDR1 MNHEY and CDR2 SMNVEV (reference sequence). V shed 10 bases, J shed 3 bases, and the junction held 6 bases outside the gene matches. CDR3 sequence reads: CATGDREDTEAFF. The CDR3 region has the DNA TGTGCCACCGGGGACAGGGAGGACACTGAAGCTTTCTTT.

The V call is TRBV4-1, the J call TRBJ1-3; no clear D gene. The V and J ends lost 1 base and 3 bases respectively, with 13 bases between them. This CDR3 is 16 amino acids long. Germline CDR1 reads MGHRA; CDR2 reads YSYEKL. The CDR3, as DNA: TGCGCCAGCAGCCAAGTCGGAGGGCCCGGTGGAAACACCATATATTTT. As protein: CASSQVGGPGGNTIYF.

The CDR3, as DNA: TGTGCCAGCAGCTTAGTGGCAGATACTATAGACGAGCAGTACTTC. It encodes CASSLVADTIDEQYF. This sequence joins TRBV7-9 and TRBJ2-7, with D uncertain. From germline, CDR1 is SEHNR and CDR2 FQNEAQ (reference sequence). This CDR3 is built from 15 residues. V lost 1 base and J lost 5, with 15 bases in between. The whole variable domain, filled in from reference TRBV7-9 and TRBJ2-7, reads DTGVSQNPRHKITKRGQNVTFRCDPISEHNRLYWYRQTLGQGPEFLTYFQNEAQLEKSRLLSDRFSAERPKGSFSTLEIQRTEQGDSAMYLCASSLVADTIDEQYFGPGTRLTVT.

The CDR3 DNA follows: TGTGCCTGGAGCCGGGGGACAGCCTATAATGAAAAACTGTTTTTT. Amino acid sequence: CAWSRGTAYNEKLFF. The rearrangement joins TRBV30 to TRBJ1-4; 7 bases are shared with TRBD1. V gave up 3 bases and J gave up 4 bases; unmatched junction bases: 8. Germline V lookup: CDR1 GTSNPN, CDR2 SVGIG (reference sequence). This CDR3 region has 15 residues.